A single sample gave rise to the 25 T cell receptor beta chains below, sequenced in a study of a mutant IDH1 vaccine in newly diagnosed glioma. Their antigens remain unidentified. The assay was immunoSEQ multiplex PCR, and TCRdb's table has in-frame clones only and misses some. This sample has roughly 28,000 clones; more than 80% occur once, and the top ten carry more than 15%. Time point noted: week 5, during vaccination. Topical imiquimod accompanied each vaccine dose, which consisted of 300 ug of mutant IDH1 20-mer peptide. The sample consisted of PBMCs, taken from a glioma patient whose treatment included an IDH1 peptide vaccine. The receptors shown here come from a man aged 18 to 35 with glioma.

The chain links TRBV5-1 to TRBJ2-1; 7 bases map to TRBD1. The germline CDR1 and CDR2 sequences are SGHRS and YFSETQ. The CDR3 extends over 14 amino acids. V shed 4 bases and J 9 bases; nucleotides not matched to a gene: 10. The CDR3 spells CASSRQGAGVEQFF. CDR3 nucleotides: TGCGCCAGCAGCCGACAGGGAGCCGGGGTTGAGCAGTTCTTC.

The chain carries TRBV10-3 and TRBJ2-7; 9 bases fit TRBD2. Germline loops: CDR1 ENHRY, CDR2 SYGVKD. The J segment lost 0 bases and the V segment lost 2 bases, leaving 8 bases of the junction unmatched. The CDR3 sequence is 17 residues long. Here the CDR3 reads CAISEGASGTSSYEQYF. CDR3 nucleotide sequence: TGTGCCATCAGTGAGGGGGCTAGCGGGACCAGCTCCTACGAGCAGTACTTC.

This chain connects TRBV4-1 to TRBJ1-1; TRBD1 matches at 7 bases. Looked up from germline, CDR1 is MGHRA and CDR2 is YSYEKL. V shed 3 bases and J 3 bases; nucleotides not matched to a gene: 7. The CDR3 consists of 15 residues. In DNA, the CDR3 is TGCGCCAGCAGCCATAGAGGGGGCGCGGACACTGAAGCTTTCTTT. Amino acids: CASSHRGGADTEAFF.

The V call is TRBV7-2, the J call TRBJ1-1; 7 nucleotides align to TRBD1. The CDR3 is 12 amino acids. The J segment lost 7 bases and the V segment lost 2 bases, leaving 1 base of the junction unmatched. Per germline, CDR1 SGHTA and CDR2 FQGNSA. This CDR3 is CASSLQGGEAFF. CDR3 DNA sequence: TGTGCCAGCAGCTTACAGGGGGGTGAAGCTTTCTTT.

Only one count was recorded for this clone. V is TRBV5-4 and J is TRBJ2-2; TRBD1 aligns across 8 bases. This CDR3 spans 16 amino acids. CDR1 is SGHNT and CDR2 is YYREEE in the germline V gene (reference sequence). The V gene end was trimmed by 4 bases and the J gene end by 4 bases; junction bases not matched to a gene: 9. The CDR3 DNA reads as TGTGCCAGCAGCCCACCAGGGGGCGCAGGCACCGGGGAGCTGTTTTTT. It translates to CASSPPGGAGTGELFF.

The CDR3 sequence is CASSSVGEGSTEAFF. The CDR3 DNA is TGTGCCAGCAGTTCGGTCGGGGAGGGTAGCACTGAAGCTTTCTTT. The V and J genes are TRBV28 and TRBJ1-1; no clear D. The CDR3 consists of 15 residues. Trimming took off 4 bases at V and 4 bases at J, with 16 bases between the two ends. Germline loops: CDR1 MDHEN, CDR2 SYDVKM.

The chain couples TRBV2 to TRBJ2-2; no clear D gene. This CDR3 spans 14 amino acids. Trimming pared 5 bases from V and 1 base from J, leaving 8 bases between. CDR1 and CDR2 from the germline V gene are SNHLY and FYNNEI. CDR3: CASSLKGNTGELFF. The CDR3 coding sequence is TGTGCCAGCAGTTTAAAGGGGAACACCGGGGAGCTGTTTTTT.

The chain combines TRBV2 with TRBJ2-4; no firm D call. The V end lost 6 bases, the J end lost 3 bases, and 3 bases lay between the germline ends. This CDR3 comprises 11 residues. The V gene's germline CDR1 is SNHLY and CDR2 FYNNEI. The CDR3 sequence: CASSSKNIQYF. CDR3 coding DNA: TGTGCCAGCAGCAGCAAAAACATTCAGTACTTC.

V and J are TRBV7-9 and TRBJ1-1, with 9 bases aligning to TRBD1. Germline assignment: CDR1 SEHNR and CDR2 FQNEAQ (reference sequence). Trimming at V came to 6 bases and at J to 4 bases, leaving 6 bases not matched to a gene. The CDR3 has 14 amino acids. Written as DNA, the CDR3 is TGTGCCAGCAGTCAAGGGACAGGGCTCACTGAAGCTTTCTTT. Its translation: CASSQGTGLTEAFF.

The rearrangement uses TRBV5-6 and TRBJ1-1, with D perhaps TRBD1 (6 bases). The CDR3 covers 14 residues. Germline V CDR1 and CDR2: SGHDT, YYEEEE. With 3 bases removed from V and 5 bases from J, the gap between germline ends came to 14 bases. The CDR3 sequence: CASSYGQRGTEAFF. In DNA form, the CDR3 reads TGTGCCAGCAGCTACGGACAGCGGGGGACTGAAGCTTTCTTT.

This chain joins TRBV5-4 and TRBJ2-7; maybe TRBD2 (5 bases). Trimming took off 4 bases at V and 0 bases at J, with 8 bases between the two ends. The CDR3 is 13 amino acids. CDR1 and CDR2 (germline): SGHNT, YYREEE (reference sequence). The CDR3 bases are TGTGCCAGCAGCGGGGAGTTCTCCTACGAGCAGTACTTC. Residues: CASSGEFSYEQYF.

This clone was detected only once. The rearrangement uses TRBV6-1 and TRBJ1-1; 11 bases map to TRBD1. There are 20 residues in the CDR3. CDR1 and CDR2 (germline): MNHNS, SASEGT. J was trimmed by 3 bases and V by 4 bases; bases with no gene match: 19. This CDR3 reads CASSAPGQGVRAGMYTEAFF. CDR3 sequence (DNA): TGTGCCAGCAGTGCCCCGGGACAGGGGGTCCGTGCGGGTATGTACACTGAAGCTTTCTTT.

The CDR3 DNA is TGTGCCAGCAGGGATTCCGGTGGAAACACCATATATTTT. It translates to CASRDSGGNTIYF. The chain combines TRBV6-5 with TRBJ1-3, with D hard to call. Germline V lookup: CDR1 MNHEY, CDR2 SVGAGI. The CDR3 runs 13 residues. V shed 6 bases and J shed 3 bases, with 9 bases lying between them.

The V and J genes are TRBV7-9 and TRBJ2-7; 10 nucleotides line up with TRBD1. This CDR3 contains 14 residues. The V gene end was trimmed by 3 bases and the J gene end by 6 bases; junction bases not matched to a gene: 5. CDR1 and CDR2 from the germline V gene are SEHNR and FQNEAQ (reference sequence). CDR3 in amino acids: CASSFGTGDREQYF. In DNA form, the CDR3 reads TGTGCCAGCAGCTTTGGGACAGGGGATCGCGAGCAGTACTTC.

V and J are TRBV2 and TRBJ1-1, with D maybe TRBD1 (6 bases). The CDR3 runs 15 residues. V dropped 3 bases and J dropped 6 bases, with 17 bases sitting between them. Per germline, CDR1 SNHLY and CDR2 FYNNEI. CDR3 sequence: CASSEGSAGVPEAFF. In DNA, the CDR3 is TGTGCCAGCAGTGAGGGGTCGGCAGGGGTTCCTGAAGCTTTCTTT.

The chain has TRBV5-5 and TRBJ1-2, with no clear D. Trimming took off 0 bases at V and 4 bases at J, with 4 bases between the two ends. Per germline, CDR1 SGHKS and CDR2 YYEKEE (reference sequence). The CDR3 runs 12 residues. The DNA for the CDR3 is TGTGCCAGCAGCTTGGCAGGCTATGGCTACACCTTC. Translated: CASSLAGYGYTF.

The chain links TRBV30 to TRBJ1-5; maybe TRBD1 (6 bases). Germline CDR1 and CDR2: GTSNPN and SVGIG (reference sequence). V lost 3 bases and J 2 bases, leaving 14 bases between the germline ends. There are 15 residues in the CDR3. CDR3 sequence reads: CAWSLGGQGNQPQHF. Here the CDR3 DNA reads TGTGCCTGGAGCCTTGGGGGACAAGGCAATCAGCCCCAGCATTTT. Based on the CDR3 plus reference TRBV30 and TRBJ1-5, the full variable domain is SQTIHQWPATLVQPVGSPLSLECTVEGTSNPNLYWYRQAAGRGLQLLFYSVGIGQISSEVPQNLSASRPQDRQFILSSKKLLLSDSGFYLCAWSLGGQGNQPQHFGDGTRLSIL.

The chain couples TRBV2 to TRBJ1-1; D perhaps matches TRBD1 (6 bases). V was trimmed by 6 bases and J by 2 bases, leaving 13 bases between them. This CDR3 has 14 residues. Germline loops: CDR1 SNHLY, CDR2 FYNNEI. CDR3 nucleotides: TGTGCCAGCAGGAAGGGACATTCCAACACTGAAGCTTTCTTT. Translating gives CASRKGHSNTEAFF.

The CDR3 spells CASGLGGQDNEQFF. For the CDR3, the DNA is TGTGCTAGTGGTTTGGGGGGACAGGACAATGAGCAGTTCTTC. This chain uses TRBV12-5 with TRBJ2-1; 8 positions match TRBD1. The CDR3 is 14 residues long. Germline V gene sequence: CDR1 LGHNT, CDR2 FRNRAP. Trimming at V came to 1 base and at J to 5 bases, leaving 1 base not matched to a gene.

The chain links TRBV5-4 to TRBJ2-1, with 7 bases identical to TRBD1. Germline lookup yields CDR1 SGHNT and CDR2 YYREEE (reference sequence). With 4 bases clipped from V and 7 bases from J, the junction kept 5 bases outside the gene matches. The CDR3 totals 13 residues. This CDR3 is CASSPPRGNEQFF. In DNA, the CDR3 is TGTGCCAGCAGCCCGCCCAGGGGGAATGAGCAGTTCTTC.

This sequence joins TRBV5-1 and TRBJ1-1; tentatively, D is TRBD1 (5 bases). Germline CDR1 reads SGHRS; CDR2 reads YFSETQ. V was trimmed by 1 base and J by 3 bases, leaving 13 bases between them. The length of the CDR3 is 15 residues. CDR3 sequence reads: CASSLFQGAYTEAFF. The CDR3 bases are TGCGCCAGCAGCTTGTTTCAGGGCGCTTACACTGAAGCTTTCTTT.

The chain recombines TRBV5-1 with TRBJ1-3, with D uncertain. Germline V gene data show CDR1 as SGHRS and CDR2 as YFSETQ. This CDR3 region has 15 residues. Trimming stripped 2 bases from V and 4 bases from J, with 13 bases between. The CDR3 sequence: CASSFNYDAGNTIYF. The CDR3 bases are TGCGCCAGCAGCTTTAACTACGACGCCGGAAACACCATATATTTT. Supplemented by reference TRBV5-1 and TRBJ1-3, the full variable domain reads KAGVTQTPRYLIKTRGQQVTLSCSPISGHRSVSWYQQTPGQGLQFLFEYFSETQRNKGNFPGRFSGRQFSNSRSEMNVSTLELGDSALYLCASSFNYDAGNTIYFGEGSWLTVV.

This clone has only one observation. The J gene is TRBJ1-2, the V gene TRBV7-9; TRBD1 matches at 9 bases. The CDR3 is 14 residues long. The germline V gene encodes CDR1 SEHNR and CDR2 FQNEAQ (reference sequence). Trimming took 5 bases from V and 3 from J; bases not matched to a gene: 4. As DNA, the CDR3 is TGTGCCAGCAGCCAGGGACAGGGCCACTATGGCTACACCTTC. Protein: CASSQGQGHYGYTF.

This clone appeared a few times. The chain recombines TRBV6-1 with TRBJ1-2, with D possibly matching TRBD1 (5 bases). In germline, CDR1 is MNHNS, CDR2 SASEGT. The CDR3 has 15 amino acids. Trimming shortened V by 4 bases and J by 2 bases, and 14 bases separated the two germline ends. CDR3 residues: CASSGGVAGNYGYTF. Written as DNA, the CDR3 is TGTGCCAGCAGTGGAGGGGTCGCAGGGAACTATGGCTACACCTTC.

J is TRBJ1-5 and V is TRBV7-8; a possible D gene is TRBD1 (5 bases). Germline V gene lookup returns CDR1 SGHVS and CDR2 FQNEAQ. The V gene lost 5 bases and the J gene lost 1 base, with 18 bases spanning the gap. This CDR3 spans 17 amino acids. The CDR3 sequence is CASSLGTDFGSNQPQHF. In nucleotides, the CDR3 is TGTGCCAGCAGCCTAGGGACCGACTTTGGGAGCAATCAGCCCCAGCATTTT.